The rows below give T cell receptor beta chains drawn from one sample of a study of blood T cell repertoires in COVID-19. The data were produced by immunoSEQ multiplex PCR, yet TCRdb's version contains in-frame clones alone and is incomplete. The data hold just over 90,000 clones, with approximately 80% observed a single time. The sample was peripheral blood. The origin of the receptors is a man in his 70s with acute or convalescent COVID-19. CDR3s include the opening cysteine and the closing phenylalanine or tryptophan. A D gene is named only where the DNA matches it firmly. Some rows mark clone size as missing; the rest say once, few, many or name a class of expanded clone.

D: NA; V: TRBV24-1; size: NA; J: TRBJ2-1; CDR3: CATSDLPEILCFCEGRLVNEQFF; DNA: TGTGCCACCAGTGATTTGCCCGAAATCCTATGTTTCTGCGAGGGTCGCCTCGTCAATGAGCAGTTCTTC
D: NA; V: TRBV12-3/TRBV12-4; size: NA; J: TRBJ1-1; CDR3: CASSGQVVGAFF; DNA: TGTGCCAGCAGTGGCCAGGTCGTCGGAGCTTTCTTT
D: NA; V: TRBV2; size: NA; J: TRBJ2-1; CDR3: CASRGGGEQFF; DNA: TGTGCCAGCAGGGGAGGCGGCGAGCAGTTCTTC
D: TRBD1; V: TRBV6-5; size: NA; J: TRBJ1-2; CDR3: CASSYSRTGGGYGYTF; DNA: TGTGCCAGCAGTTACAGCCGAACAGGGGGCGGCTATGGCTACACCTTC
D: TRBD2; V: TRBV9; size: NA; J: TRBJ2-3; CDR3: CASSFRTSGSTDTQYF; DNA: TGTGCCAGCAGCTTCCGGACTAGCGGAAGCACAGATACGCAGTATTTT
D: TRBD1; V: TRBV10-2; size: few; J: TRBJ1-4; CDR3: CASSDYRGGTNEKLFF; DNA: TGCGCCAGCAGTGATTACAGGGGGGGAACTAATGAAAAACTGTTTTTT
D: TRBD2; V: TRBV29-1; size: NA; J: TRBJ2-3; CDR3: CSVGGLAGMLSDTQYF; DNA: TGCAGCGTTGGCGGACTAGCGGGAATGTTATCAGATACGCAGTATTTT
D: NA; V: TRBV6-5; size: NA; J: TRBJ2-5; CDR3: CASSYLADQETQYF; DNA: TGTGCCAGCAGTTATCTGGCAGACCAAGAGACCCAGTACTTC
D: TRBD1; V: TRBV28; size: NA; J: TRBJ1-6; CDR3: CASRPTGVYNSPLHF; DNA: TGTGCCAGCAGGCCCACAGGGGTCTATAATTCACCCCTCCACTTT
D: TRBD2; V: TRBV7-9; size: NA; J: TRBJ2-3; CDR3: CASSSLAGDSPDTQYF; DNA: TGTGCCAGCAGCTCGCTAGCGGGAGATAGCCCAGATACGCAGTATTTT
D: TRBD2; V: TRBV5-1; size: NA; J: TRBJ2-5; CDR3: CASSYQTSGQETQYF; DNA: TGCGCCAGCAGCTACCAGACTAGCGGCCAAGAGACCCAGTACTTC
D: TRBD1; V: TRBV6-6; size: NA; J: TRBJ1-2; CDR3: CASRNGQGDNYGYTF; DNA: TGTGCCAGCAGAAACGGACAGGGAGACAACTATGGCTACACCTTC
D: NA; V: TRBV7-9; size: NA; J: TRBJ2-7; CDR3: CASGGAEHYEQYF; DNA: TGTGCCAGTGGTGGGGCGGAACACTACGAGCAGTACTTC
D: NA; V: TRBV9; size: once; J: TRBJ1-1; CDR3: CASSVEGGTEAFF; DNA: TGTGCCAGCAGCGTAGAAGGGGGCACTGAAGCTTTCTTT